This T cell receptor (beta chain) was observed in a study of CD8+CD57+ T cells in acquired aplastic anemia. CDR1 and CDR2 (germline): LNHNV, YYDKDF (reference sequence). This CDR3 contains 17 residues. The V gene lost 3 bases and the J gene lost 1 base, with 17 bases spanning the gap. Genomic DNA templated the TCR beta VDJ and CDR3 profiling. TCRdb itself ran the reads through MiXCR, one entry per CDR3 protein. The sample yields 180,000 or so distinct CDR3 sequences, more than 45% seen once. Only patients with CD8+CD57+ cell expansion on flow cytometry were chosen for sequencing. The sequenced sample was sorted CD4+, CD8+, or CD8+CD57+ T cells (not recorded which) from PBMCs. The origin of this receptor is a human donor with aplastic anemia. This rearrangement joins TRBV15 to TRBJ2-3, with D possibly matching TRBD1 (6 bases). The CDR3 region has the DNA TGTGCCACCAGCAGCGTATATCAGGGGCTCGGCACAGATACGCAGTATTTT. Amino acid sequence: CATSSVYQGLGTDTQYF.